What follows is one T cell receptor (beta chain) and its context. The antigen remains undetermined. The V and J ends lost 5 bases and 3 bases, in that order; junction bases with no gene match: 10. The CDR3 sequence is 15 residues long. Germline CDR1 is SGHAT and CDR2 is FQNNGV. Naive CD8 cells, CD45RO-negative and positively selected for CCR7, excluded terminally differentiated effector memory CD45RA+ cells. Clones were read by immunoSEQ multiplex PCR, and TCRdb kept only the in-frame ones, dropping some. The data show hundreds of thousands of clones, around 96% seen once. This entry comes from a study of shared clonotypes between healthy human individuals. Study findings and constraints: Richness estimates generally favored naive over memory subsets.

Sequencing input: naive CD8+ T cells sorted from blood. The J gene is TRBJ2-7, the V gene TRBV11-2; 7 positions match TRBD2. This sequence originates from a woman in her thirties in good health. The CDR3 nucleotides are TGTGCCAGCAGCCCTCGCGGGGGAGGTTTCTACGAGCAGTACTTC. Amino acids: CASSPRGGGFYEQYF.